The 19 T cell receptor beta chains reported below all come from one sample, sequenced in a study of blood T cell repertoires in COVID-19 (TCRdb year 2020). The library was built by means of the immunoSEQ multiplex PCR assay. TCRdb stores this immuneACCESS table with in-frame sequences only. Part of the clones is absent; in the studies checked, under half of the shortfall reflects unresolved V genes, and no reason is known for the rest. The sample profile shows about 260,000 clones; approximately 88% of them were found once. The ten largest clones capture roughly 10% of the sample. The sample taken for sequencing was peripheral blood. Receptor source: a woman in her 70s with COVID-19, enrolled during active disease.

The chain recombines TRBV19 with TRBJ2-5, with D maybe TRBD2 (7 bases). V was clipped by 5 bases and J by 7 bases, with 23 bases between them. Per the germline V gene, CDR1 is LNHDA and CDR2 is SQIVND (reference sequence). This CDR3 is 16 amino acids long. CDR3 in DNA: TGTGCCAGTAGTGTAAACAGGGTGTCTAGCGGCATGACCCAGTACTTC. Translated, it gives CASSVNRVSSGMTQYF.

The gene calls are TRBV7-9 and TRBJ1-1, with 8 bases identical to TRBD1. The germline V gene has CDR1 SEHNR and CDR2 FQNEAQ (reference sequence). The CDR3 has 15 residues. V shed 3 bases and J 5 bases; nucleotides not matched to a gene: 8. CDR3 sequence reads: CASSFLPTGGTEAFF. CDR3 sequence (DNA): TGTGCCAGCAGCTTTCTACCCACAGGGGGAACTGAAGCTTTCTTT.

The gene calls are TRBV12-5 and TRBJ1-5, with D hard to call. Trimming took off 7 bases at V and 2 bases at J, with 15 bases between the two ends. Germline CDR1 is LGHNT and CDR2 is FRNRAP. The CDR3 is 15 amino acids. CDR3 region: CASDSRGVGNQPQHF. The DNA for the CDR3 is TGTGCTAGTGATTCGCGCGGTGTGGGCAATCAGCCCCAGCATTTT.

CDR3 sequence reads: CASSWRSDSANSPLHF. The DNA for the CDR3 is TGTGCCAGCAGTTGGCGCTCGGACAGCGCTAATTCACCCCTCCACTTT. The chain carries TRBV2 and TRBJ1-6; D is possibly TRBD1 (6 bases). The germline V and J ends were trimmed by 5 bases and 6 bases, with 17 bases remaining between them. This CDR3 is 16 amino acids long. Germline CDR1 is SNHLY and CDR2 is FYNNEI.

The chain joins TRBV6-5 to TRBJ1-3; TRBD1 aligns across 8 bases. Unmatched junction bases numbered 3, after V lost 6 bases and J lost 2 bases. The germline V gene has CDR1 MNHEY and CDR2 SVGAGI. This CDR3 comprises 14 residues. CDR3 loop: CASRQDRAGNTIYF. The CDR3 nucleotides read TGTGCCAGCAGACAGGACAGGGCTGGAAACACCATATATTTT.

V gene TRBV9 combines with J gene TRBJ1-2; 8 bases agree with TRBD1. The CDR3 runs 18 residues. CDR1 and CDR2 from the germline V gene are SGDLS and YYNGEE. V shed 5 bases and J 3 bases; nucleotides not matched to a gene: 18. The CDR3 sequence: CASRARSGGAEIYYGYTF. In nucleotides, the CDR3 is TGTGCCAGCAGGGCCAGATCAGGGGGCGCCGAAATATACTATGGCTACACCTTC.

In DNA form, the CDR3 reads TGTGCCAGCAGCCAAGATCAGAGGGTAGGGCAGCCCCAGCATTTT. Protein sequence: CASSQDQRVGQPQHF. V gene TRBV3-1 (or the pseudogene TRBV3-2) combines with J gene TRBJ1-5; D is ambiguous. Germline V gene lookup returns CDR1 LGHDT and CDR2 YNNKEL (reference sequence). CDR3 length: 15 amino acids. Trimming removed 0 bases at V and 7 bases at J, with 13 bases between.

This rearrangement joins TRBV4-2 to TRBJ2-7; 11 bases are shared with TRBD1. Germline V lookup: CDR1 LGHNA, CDR2 YNFKEQ. The CDR3 covers 16 residues. J was trimmed by 1 base and V by 5 bases; bases with no gene match: 7. The CDR3 loop is CASSISGTGGSYEQYF. The CDR3 bases are TGTGCCAGCAGCATTTCCGGGACAGGGGGATCCTACGAGCAGTACTTC.

The CDR3 region has the DNA TGTGCCAGCAGTGCTTCAGGGGGCGGGGCCAAAAACATTCAGTACTTC. It specifies CASSASGGGAKNIQYF. The chain uses TRBV28 and TRBJ2-4, with 8 bases fitting TRBD1. CDR1 and CDR2 from the germline V gene are MDHEN and SYDVKM. J lost 1 base, V lost 5 bases, and 7 bases had no gene match. The CDR3 extends over 16 amino acids.

The chain couples TRBV25-1 to TRBJ2-3; TRBD2 aligns across 8 bases. CDR3 length equals 16 residues. The germline V gene has CDR1 MGHDK and CDR2 SYGVNS. The trim removed 2 bases at V and 1 base at J, leaving 5 bases unmatched. CDR3 sequence (DNA): TGTGCCAGCAGTGAAATCCAAGCGGGAGGCACAGATACGCAGTATTTT. Its translation is CASSEIQAGGTDTQYF.

V and J are TRBV7-9 and TRBJ1-4; 8 positions match TRBD1. The germline CDR1 and CDR2 sequences are SEHNR and FQNEAQ (reference sequence). This CDR3 is 14 amino acids long. Germline trimming cut 2 bases from V and 7 bases from J; bases unmatched to any gene: 3. The CDR3: CASSLQGAREKLFF. Written as DNA, the CDR3 is TGTGCCAGCAGCTTACAGGGGGCGCGTGAAAAACTGTTTTTT. Full variable domain (missing parts from reference TRBV7-9 and TRBJ1-4): DTGVSQNPRHKITKRGQNVTFRCDPISEHNRLYWYRQTLGQGPEFLTYFQNEAQLEKSRLLSDRFSAERPKGSFSTLEIQRTEQGDSAMYLCASSLQGAREKLFFGSGTQLSVL.

The sample holds one count of this clone. This chain joins TRBV7-3 and TRBJ1-2, with 8 bases lining up with TRBD1. Germline trimming cut 4 bases from V and 7 bases from J; bases unmatched to any gene: 5. The CDR3 length is 13 residues. Per germline, CDR1 SGHTA and CDR2 FQGTGA. CDR3 nucleotides: TGTGCCAGCAGCTCGACAGGGGCCTCTGGCTACACCTTC. It translates to CASSSTGASGYTF.

The chain is built from TRBV28 and TRBJ2-1; 12 bases are shared with TRBD2. CDR1 MDHEN and CDR2 SYDVKM come from the germline V gene. The length of the CDR3 is 15 residues. J was trimmed by 4 bases and V by 5 bases; bases with no gene match: 3. Here the CDR3 reads CASSPTSGRYNEQFF. The CDR3 DNA reads as TGTGCCAGCAGTCCAACTAGCGGGAGGTACAATGAGCAGTTCTTC.

The chain joins TRBV6-5 to TRBJ2-7, with 13 bases that match TRBD2. V shed 2 bases and J 2 bases; nucleotides not matched to a gene: 0. CDR1 MNHEY and CDR2 SVGAGI come from the germline V gene. The CDR3 consists of 15 residues. CDR3 in DNA: TGTGCCAGCAGTTACGGGACTAGCGGGACCTACGAGCAGTACTTC. Translation gives CASSYGTSGTYEQYF.

This chain connects TRBV14 to TRBJ1-2, with D possibly matching TRBD1 (5 bases). Trimming removed 3 bases at V and 4 bases at J, with 9 bases between. CDR3 size: 13 residues. CDR1 and CDR2 from the germline V gene are SGHDN and FVKESK. CDR3 amino acids: CASSQGHRYGYTF. For the CDR3, the DNA is TGTGCCAGCAGCCAGGGGCACCGCTATGGCTACACCTTC.

The V and J genes are TRBV12-3 or TRBV12-4 and TRBJ2-2; no clear D gene. The V end was cut by 7 bases, the J end by 8 bases, with 14 bases between. The CDR3 is 13 residues long. The CDR3 bases are TGTGCCAGCACCCCCGGAGTGGTGGGGGAGCTGTTTTTT. Translating it yields CASTPGVVGELFF.

The chain joins TRBV5-1 to TRBJ1-3; D is possibly TRBD1 (6 bases). Trimming removed 0 bases from V and 4 bases from J, with 11 bases in between. Germline CDR1 is SGHRS and CDR2 is YFSETQ. This CDR3 has 15 amino acids. The CDR3 DNA follows: TGCGCCAGCAGCTTGGACAGGGTGGGAGGAAACACCATATATTTT. The encoded protein is CASSLDRVGGNTIYF.

This clone was recorded once. The chain is built from TRBV2 and TRBJ2-1, with TRBD2 matching over 11 bases. The CDR3 is 15 residues long. The J segment lost 6 bases and the V segment lost 6 bases, leaving 7 bases of the junction unmatched. Germline assignment: CDR1 SNHLY and CDR2 FYNNEI. The CDR3 spells CASRLTSGSPNEQFF. CDR3 DNA sequence: TGTGCCAGCAGACTTACTAGCGGGAGCCCCAATGAGCAGTTCTTC.

The V gene is TRBV18, the J gene TRBJ1-2; 7 nucleotides line up with TRBD1. With V trimmed by 3 bases and J by 4 bases, 5 bases remained unmatched. The germline CDR1 and CDR2 sequences are KGHSH and LQKENI. The CDR3 sequence is 14 residues long. CDR3 sequence reads: CASSPLRDSYGYTF. In DNA form, the CDR3 reads TGTGCCAGCTCACCGCTCCGGGACAGCTATGGCTACACCTTC.